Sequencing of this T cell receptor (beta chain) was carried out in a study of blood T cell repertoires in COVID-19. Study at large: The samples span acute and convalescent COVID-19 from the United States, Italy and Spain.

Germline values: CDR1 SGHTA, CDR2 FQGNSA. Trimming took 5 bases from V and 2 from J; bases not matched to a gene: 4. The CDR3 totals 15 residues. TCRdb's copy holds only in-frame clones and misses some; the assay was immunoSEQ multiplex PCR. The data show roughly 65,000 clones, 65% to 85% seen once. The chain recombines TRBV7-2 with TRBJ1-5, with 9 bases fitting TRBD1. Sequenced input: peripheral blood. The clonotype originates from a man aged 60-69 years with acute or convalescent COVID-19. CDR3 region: CASSPRTGGNQPQHF. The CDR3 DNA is TGTGCCAGCAGCCCGAGGACAGGGGGCAATCAGCCCCAGCATTTT.